The text below deals with one T cell receptor (beta chain). Its antigen is still unknown. The record originates from a study of graft-versus-host responses after intestinal transplantation. Across the study: All recipients got anti-thymocyte globulin induction, then tacrolimus and steroids for roughly 3 years.

CDR1 SGHRS and CDR2 YFSETQ come from the germline V gene. This CDR3 is 14 amino acids long. V was shortened by 3 bases and J by 8 bases, with 17 bases between the two germline ends. Findings and limits, study-wide: GvH clones appeared in recipient marrow, some first in ileum or blood. Across patients carrying graft-donor T cell macrochimerism, allografts held high graft-versus-host to host-versus-graft clonal ratios.

Sequencing was performed with immunoSEQ multiplex PCR; in TCRdb, only in-frame clones are kept and a portion is missing. Seen here are around 130,000 clones, around nine tenths observed once, and the top ten hold over 0.15%. The sample was unstimulated CD4+ T cells sorted from spleen or lymph node cells, taken before intestinal transplant. This TCR came from a human donor who received an intestinal transplant. The chain joins TRBV5-1 to TRBJ1-2; a possible D gene is TRBD1 (5 bases). CDR3 bases: TGCGCCAGCAGCTCAGATCATTCCAAGGGGGGCTACACCTTC. It translates to CASSSDHSKGGYTF.